This T cell receptor beta chain was obtained from a study of T cell responses to AZD1222 COVID-19 vaccine. Clones were sequenced by immunoSEQ multiplex PCR, and TCRdb holds only the in-frame ones, with some missing. Of about 170,000 clones listed, 92% were seen once; the top ten hold over 1.5%. The CDR3 has 13 amino acids. CDR1 is LNHDA and CDR2 is SQIVND in the germline V gene (reference sequence). Between the trimmed V and J ends, which lost 4 bases and 4 bases, there was a span of 7 bases. The clonotype was recovered from an adult in good health. The sequenced sample was peripheral blood, obtained on day 0 of AZD1222 vaccination. The chain uses TRBV19 and TRBJ1-4; D remains ambiguous. DNA of the CDR3: TGTGCCAGTAGTAACATTGGTAATGAAAAACTGTTTTTT. Protein product: CASSNIGNEKLFF.